A selection of T cell receptor beta chains follows, all from one sample in a study of blood T cell repertoires in COVID-19. This table comes from immunoSEQ multiplex PCR, and its TCRdb copy is limited to in-frame clones, with some not included. Of 150,000 or so clones in the sample, approximately 80% are singletons; the top ten hold roughly 5%. Source material: PBMCs or T cells enriched from blood (not recorded which). These receptors were obtained from a man in his sixties or seventies who had been exposed to COVID-19. The conserved cysteine and the conserved F or W are not part of the CDR3 here. A D gene is named only where the DNA matches it firmly. Size is stated for part of the rows, as once, few or many counts, or as a class when the clone is expanded.

d_call	v_call	clone_size	cdr3_aa
-	TRBV30	-	AWSKAPGNTIY
-	TRBV3-1/TRBV3-2	-	AVSRGEEQF
-	TRBV19	-	ATRTSNYGYT
-	TRBV6-5	-	ASSATPLGSQPQH
TRBD2	TRBV5-4	-	ASSPGGLAGETQY
TRBD2	TRBV18	once	ASSPGTSGPETQY
TRBD1	TRBV6-2/TRBV6-3	-	ASSYSTLKGARMNTEAF
-	TRBV10-3	-	ATSGRGDTEAF
-	TRBV7-9	-	ASSLRDYEAF
TRBD1	TRBV19	-	ASTKGGDRGLKQY
-	TRBV7-6	-	ASSFQGAYGYT
-	TRBV19	-	ASSIGGGDTQY
-	TRBV12-5	-	ASGLLRSNGQETQY
TRBD1	TRBV6-5	-	ASKGQPYGYT
-	TRBV5-6	-	ASSLASGQNHQPQH
TRBD1	TRBV5-6	-	ASSFGTGSPNTEAF
-	TRBV4-3	-	ASSQGRRGRYYGYT